This T cell receptor beta chain appears in the sequencing data of a study of blood T cell repertoires in COVID-19. Study-level information: Collection of acute and convalescent COVID-19 samples took place in the United States, Italy and Spain. From T cells, B-cell-depleted T cells, or PBMCs came the material, which was cDNA or gDNA.

Unmatched junction bases numbered 11, after V lost 3 bases and J lost 4 bases. The CDR3 covers 16 residues. Germline V gives CDR1 KGHSH, CDR2 LQKENI. In the original analysis: Estimation of nucleated cell counts relied on the amplification of reference gene primers. The assay was immunoSEQ multiplex PCR, and TCRdb's table has in-frame clones only and misses some. V and J calls and clone size are given by that table; D and trimming were obtained from the DNA. In the table there are some 70,000 clones, around 86% of which are singletons. This clone has a single count. The TCR was taken from a man aged 50 to 59 with active COVID-19. The chain has TRBV18 and TRBJ2-7, with 8 bases aligning to TRBD1. What was sequenced was peripheral blood. The CDR3 reads CASSPAGQADFYEQYF. Here the CDR3 DNA reads TGTGCCAGCTCACCGGCGGGACAGGCCGACTTTTACGAGCAGTACTTC.